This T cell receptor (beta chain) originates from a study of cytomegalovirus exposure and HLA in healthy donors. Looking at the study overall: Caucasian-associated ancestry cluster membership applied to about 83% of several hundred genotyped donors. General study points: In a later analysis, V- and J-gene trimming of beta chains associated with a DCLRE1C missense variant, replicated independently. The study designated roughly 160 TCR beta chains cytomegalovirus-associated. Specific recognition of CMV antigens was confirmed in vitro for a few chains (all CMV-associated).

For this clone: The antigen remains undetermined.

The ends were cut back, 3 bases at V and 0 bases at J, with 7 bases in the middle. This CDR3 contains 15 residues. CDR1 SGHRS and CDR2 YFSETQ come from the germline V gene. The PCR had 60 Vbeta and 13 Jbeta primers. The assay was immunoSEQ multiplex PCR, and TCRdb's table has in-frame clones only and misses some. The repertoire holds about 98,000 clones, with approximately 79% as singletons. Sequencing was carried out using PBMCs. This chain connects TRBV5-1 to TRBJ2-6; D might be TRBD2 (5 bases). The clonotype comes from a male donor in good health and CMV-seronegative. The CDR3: CASSWAGSGANVLTF. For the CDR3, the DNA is TGCGCCAGCAGCTGGGCGGGCTCTGGGGCCAACGTCCTGACTTTC.